The 4 T cell receptor beta chains in this list originate from one sample, sequenced in a study of neurological immune-mediated disorders. TCRdb re-called the 5' RACE reads through MiXCR, storing one row per CDR3 protein. The table shows 25,000 to 30,000 distinct CDR3 sequences, with about a sixth occurring only once. The time point here: technical triplicate 3. The sample was CD4+ T cells from blood. The receptors derive from a female donor with HTLV-1-associated myelopathy (HAM/TSP).

This clonotype was detected many times. The chain couples TRBV5-1 to TRBJ2-1; D is unresolved. CDR1 and CDR2 (germline): SGHRS, YFSETQ. Trimming cost V 0 bases and J 5 bases, with 12 bases left between them. The CDR3 extends over 15 amino acids. The CDR3 loop is CASSLGPSSNNEQFF. DNA of the CDR3: TGCGCCAGCAGCTTGGGCCCCAGTAGTAACAATGAGCAGTTCTTC.

There are many counts of this clonotype. The rearrangement uses TRBV12-3 or TRBV12-4 and TRBJ1-1; D gene uncertain. This CDR3 comprises 13 residues. V was shortened by 5 bases and J by 2 bases, with 9 bases between the two germline ends. The CDR3 loop is CASSTGSNTEAFF. The CDR3 DNA sequence: TGTGCCAGCAGTACCGGGTCCAACACTGAAGCTTTCTTT.

This clonotype has a count of ten or more. The chain recombines TRBV7-2 with TRBJ1-1; D unresolved. Per germline, CDR1 SGHTA and CDR2 FQGNSA. The V and J ends lost 2 bases and 6 bases respectively, with 16 bases between them. The CDR3 is made up of 15 amino acids. For the CDR3, the DNA is TGTGCCAGCAGCTTATCGCCGTATGGGGTCGCTGAAGCTTTCTTT. Encoded protein: CASSLSPYGVAEAFF.

This clonotype was counted ten times or more. This chain connects TRBV10-3 to TRBJ2-3, with D perhaps TRBD1 (6 bases). CDR3 length: 13 amino acids. CDR1 is ENHRY and CDR2 is SYGVKD in the germline V gene. V was pared by 9 bases and J by 1 base, with 11 bases between. The CDR3 DNA sequence: TGTGCCATACAGGGAATGGGCACAGATACGCAGTATTTT. Encoded protein: CAIQGMGTDTQYF.